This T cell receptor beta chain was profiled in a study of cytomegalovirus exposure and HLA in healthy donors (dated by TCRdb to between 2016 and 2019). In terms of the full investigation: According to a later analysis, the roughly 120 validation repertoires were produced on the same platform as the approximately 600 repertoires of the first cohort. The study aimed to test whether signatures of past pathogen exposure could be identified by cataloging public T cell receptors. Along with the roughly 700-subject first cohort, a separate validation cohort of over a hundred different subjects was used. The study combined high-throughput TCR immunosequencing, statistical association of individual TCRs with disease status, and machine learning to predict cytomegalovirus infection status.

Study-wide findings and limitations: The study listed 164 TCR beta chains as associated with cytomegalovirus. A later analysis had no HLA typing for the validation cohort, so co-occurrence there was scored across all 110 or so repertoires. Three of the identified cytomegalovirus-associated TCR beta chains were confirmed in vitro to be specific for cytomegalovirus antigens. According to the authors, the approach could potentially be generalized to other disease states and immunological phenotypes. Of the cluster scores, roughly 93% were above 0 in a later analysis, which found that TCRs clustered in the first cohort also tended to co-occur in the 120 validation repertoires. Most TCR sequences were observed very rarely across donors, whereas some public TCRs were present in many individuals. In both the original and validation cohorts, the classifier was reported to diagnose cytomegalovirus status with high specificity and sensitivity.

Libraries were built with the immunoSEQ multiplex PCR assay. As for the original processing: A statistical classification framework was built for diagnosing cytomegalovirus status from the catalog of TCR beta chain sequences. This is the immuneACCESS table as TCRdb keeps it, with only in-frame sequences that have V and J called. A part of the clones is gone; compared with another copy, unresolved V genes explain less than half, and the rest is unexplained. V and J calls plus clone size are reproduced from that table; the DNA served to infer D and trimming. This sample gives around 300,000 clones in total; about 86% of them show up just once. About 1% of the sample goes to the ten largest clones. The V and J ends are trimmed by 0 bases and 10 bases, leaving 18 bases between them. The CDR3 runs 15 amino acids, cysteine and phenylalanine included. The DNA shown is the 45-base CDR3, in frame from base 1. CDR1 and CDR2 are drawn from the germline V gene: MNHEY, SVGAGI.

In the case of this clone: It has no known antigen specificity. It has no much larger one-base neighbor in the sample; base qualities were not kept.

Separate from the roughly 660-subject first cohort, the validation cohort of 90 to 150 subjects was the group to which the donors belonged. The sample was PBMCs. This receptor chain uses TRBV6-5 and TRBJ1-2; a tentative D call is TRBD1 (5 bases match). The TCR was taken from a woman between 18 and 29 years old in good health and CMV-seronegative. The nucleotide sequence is TGTGCCAGCAGTTACTCGGAGGGACCCTTAAATGACTACACCTTC. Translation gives CASSYSEGPLNDYTF.